The 11 T cell receptor beta chains presented below share a single source sample, sequenced in a study of cytotoxic CD8 clonotypes in ibrutinib-treated CLL. Assay: immunoSEQ multiplex PCR; the TCRdb copy retains only in-frame clones and omits some. Among around 310,000 clones, around four fifths were seen once, and the ten largest hold 5.5% to 8%. The source was PBMCs, collected before ibrutinib treatment. The receptors derive from a human donor with chronic lymphocytic leukemia.

The rearrangement links TRBV6-5 to TRBJ2-5; D call uncertain. The length of the CDR3 is 13 residues. Germline CDR1 MNHEY, CDR2 SVGAGI. Between the trimmed V and J ends, which lost 3 bases and 3 bases, there was a span of 8 bases. CDR3 bases: TGTGCCAGCAGTTATTCGCCCGAAGAGACCCAGTACTTC. Translated, it gives CASSYSPEETQYF.

The chain is built from TRBV27 and TRBJ2-7; TRBD1 is a possible D gene (5 bases). The CDR3 consists of 12 residues. V lost 3 bases and J lost 3, with 6 bases in between. The germline gives CDR1 MNHEY, CDR2 SMNVEV (reference sequence). The CDR3 DNA follows: TGTGCCAGCAGTTTTCAGGGCTACGAGCAGTACTTC. Translation: CASSFQGYEQYF.

In its sample, this clone was seen a few times. The chain has TRBV9 and TRBJ1-2, with D maybe TRBD1 (6 bases). The CDR3 runs to 12 residues. Germline-derived CDR1 and CDR2 are SGDLS and YYNGEE. Trimming removed 7 bases at V and 4 bases at J, with 11 bases between. CDR3 sequence reads: CASGGRFYGYTF. The CDR3 bases are TGTGCCAGCGGGGGCCGCTTCTATGGCTACACCTTC.

The J gene is TRBJ1-1, the V gene TRBV23-1, with 9 nucleotides matching TRBD1. TRBV23-1 is an ORF, and what it does is uncertain. CDR3 length: 19 amino acids. Unmatched junction bases numbered 11, after V lost 0 bases and J lost 0 bases. The CDR3 sequence: CASSQSYEGQGGMNTEAFF. DNA of the CDR3: TGCGCCAGCAGTCAATCGTACGAGGGACAGGGTGGTATGAACACTGAAGCTTTCTTT.

The J gene is TRBJ2-5, the V gene TRBV4-2; D gene uncertain. With 0 bases removed from V and 5 bases from J, the gap between germline ends came to 7 bases. The CDR3 is 13 amino acids. The germline CDR1 and CDR2 sequences are LGHNA and YNFKEQ. DNA for the CDR3: TGTGCCAGCAGCCAAGATGCGTGGGAGACCCAGTACTTC. Protein: CASSQDAWETQYF.

The V gene is TRBV6-5, the J gene TRBJ2-1; maybe TRBD1 (6 bases). The germline V gene has CDR1 MNHEY and CDR2 SVGAGI. CDR3 length: 12 amino acids. The V end lost 7 bases, the J end lost 9 bases, and 13 bases lay between the germline ends. CDR3 amino acids: CASTRGSGEQFF. CDR3 DNA: TGTGCCAGCACTAGGGGGTCGGGTGAGCAGTTCTTC.

The rearrangement uses TRBV15 and TRBJ1-1, with 7 positions matching TRBD1. The V gene's germline CDR1 is LNHNV and CDR2 YYDKDF (reference sequence). After removal of 0 bases from V and 2 bases from J, the junction contained 9 bases not matched to a gene. The CDR3 runs 17 residues. CDR3 sequence: CATSRDNTGTDNTEAFF. In DNA, the CDR3 is TGTGCCACCAGCAGAGATAATACTGGGACAGATAACACTGAAGCTTTCTTT.

The sample holds one count of this clone. The rearrangement links TRBV29-1 to TRBJ2-7; D might be TRBD2 (5 bases). This CDR3 is 11 amino acids long. Trimming removed 2 bases from V and 7 bases from J, with 9 bases in between. Germline CDR1 and CDR2: SQVTM and ANQGSEA. CDR3 coding DNA: TGCAGCGTTGAAAACAGCGGAGAGCAGTACTTC. Translation: CSVENSGEQYF.

DNA for the CDR3: TGTGCCAGCACAGGACTTTACAATGAGCAGTTCTTC. Residues: CASTGLYNEQFF. The V gene is TRBV5-6, the J gene TRBJ2-1, with D possibly TRBD2 on 5 matching bases. CDR3 length: 12 amino acids. V lost 6 bases, J lost 4 bases, and 8 bases lay in between. CDR1 and CDR2 from the germline V gene are SGHDT and YYEEEE.

This clone was detected only once. The V and J genes are TRBV25-1 and TRBJ2-1; D perhaps matches TRBD2 (6 bases). CDR3 length equals 15 residues. Trimming stripped 5 bases from V and 4 bases from J, with 15 bases between. In germline, CDR1 is MGHDK, CDR2 SYGVNS. CDR3 nucleotide sequence: TGTGCCAGCAGTAGTGCGGGATACATTTACAATGAGCAGTTCTTC. Its protein is CASSSAGYIYNEQFF.

The rearrangement links TRBV15 to TRBJ2-2; TRBD1 aligns across 11 bases. This CDR3 region has 15 residues. Germline trimming cut 5 bases from V and 6 bases from J; bases unmatched to any gene: 5. The V gene's germline CDR1 is LNHNV and CDR2 YYDKDF (reference sequence). The CDR3: CATSAGTGGSGELFF. The CDR3, as DNA: TGTGCCACCAGCGCCGGGACAGGGGGATCCGGGGAGCTGTTTTTT.